Below, one T cell receptor beta chain is given with its context. The antigen is unknown. The sample is drawn from a study of cytomegalovirus exposure and HLA in healthy donors. Vbeta (60) and Jbeta (13) primers were used in the PCR. The table came from immunoSEQ multiplex PCR; TCRdb's copy has only in-frame clones and leaves some out. The table records about 190,000 clones, roughly three quarters of them present only once. Germline V gene sequence: CDR1 SGHDT, CDR2 YYEEEE. This CDR3 spans 15 amino acids. Study results and limitations: Researchers had no immune exposure information except CMV serostatus available. Earlier findings revealed that most TCR beta V segments proved productive either about 90% or about 30% of the time. Sequencing likely produced, as an artifact, a cluster of highly shared sequence variants.

The chain recombines TRBV5-6 with TRBJ2-5; 11 nucleotides agree with TRBD1. The J call is doubtful: the DNA matches TRBJ2-7 better. This sequence originates from a woman between 18 and 30 years old in good health and CMV-seronegative. Specimen: PBMCs. CDR3 sequence reads: CASTLPGTGGAEQYF. The CDR3 DNA sequence: TGTGCCAGCACCCTCCCCGGGACAGGGGGGGCCGAGCAGTACTTC.